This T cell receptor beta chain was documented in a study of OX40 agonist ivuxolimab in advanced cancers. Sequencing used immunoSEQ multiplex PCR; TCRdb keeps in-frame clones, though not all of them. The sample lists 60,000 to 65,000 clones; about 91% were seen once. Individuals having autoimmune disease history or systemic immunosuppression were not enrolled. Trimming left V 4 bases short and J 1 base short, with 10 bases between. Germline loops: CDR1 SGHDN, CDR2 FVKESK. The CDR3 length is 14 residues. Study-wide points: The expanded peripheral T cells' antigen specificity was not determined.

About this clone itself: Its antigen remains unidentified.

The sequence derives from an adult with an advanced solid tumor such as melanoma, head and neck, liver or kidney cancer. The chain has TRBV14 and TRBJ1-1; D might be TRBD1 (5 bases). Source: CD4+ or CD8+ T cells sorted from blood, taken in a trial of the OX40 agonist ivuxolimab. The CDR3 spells CASSPGTGNTEAFF. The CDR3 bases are TGTGCCAGCAGCCCTGGGACGGGGAACACTGAAGCTTTCTTT.